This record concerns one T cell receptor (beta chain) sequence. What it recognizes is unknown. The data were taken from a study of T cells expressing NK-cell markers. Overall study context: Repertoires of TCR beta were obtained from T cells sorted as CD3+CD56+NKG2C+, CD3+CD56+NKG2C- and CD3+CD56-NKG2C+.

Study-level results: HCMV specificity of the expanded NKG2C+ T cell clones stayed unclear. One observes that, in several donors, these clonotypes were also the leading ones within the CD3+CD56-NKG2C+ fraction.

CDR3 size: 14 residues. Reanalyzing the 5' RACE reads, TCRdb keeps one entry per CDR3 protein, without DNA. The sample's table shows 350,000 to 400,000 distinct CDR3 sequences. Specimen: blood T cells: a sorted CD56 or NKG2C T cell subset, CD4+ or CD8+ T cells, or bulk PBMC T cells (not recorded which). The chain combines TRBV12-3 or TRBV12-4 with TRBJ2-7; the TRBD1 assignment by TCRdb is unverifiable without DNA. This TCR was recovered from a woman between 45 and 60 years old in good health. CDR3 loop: CASGVGTDPPKQYF.